The next 21 T cell receptor beta chains were all read from a single sample in a study of control samples from healthy donors and cancer patients. The table came from immunoSEQ multiplex PCR; TCRdb's copy has only in-frame clones and leaves some out. The table lists under 200,000 clones, approximately 96% of them singletons. Sequencing was carried out using blood. All receptors come from a woman in her thirties or forties in good health.

V is TRBV7-2 and J is TRBJ1-5, with D possibly being TRBD1 (5 bases). Trimming removed 1 base at V and 4 bases at J, with 5 bases between. CDR1 and CDR2 from the germline V gene are SGHTA and FQGNSA. The CDR3 has 13 residues. The CDR3 loop is CASSLGQNQPQHF. In nucleotides, the CDR3 is TGTGCCAGCAGCTTAGGACAGAATCAGCCCCAGCATTTT.

V usage is TRBV19 and J usage is TRBJ1-1; D perhaps matches TRBD1 (6 bases). Germline-derived CDR1 and CDR2 are LNHDA and SQIVND (reference sequence). V was trimmed by 3 bases and J by 2 bases, leaving 13 bases between them. The CDR3 has 15 amino acids. CDR3 sequence reads: CASSIPPGANTEAFF. CDR3 nucleotides: TGTGCCAGTAGTATTCCGCCGGGGGCCAACACTGAAGCTTTCTTT.

V is TRBV4-1 and J is TRBJ2-2; D not resolved. CDR3 length: 16 residues. Trimming cost V 0 bases and J 6 bases, with 14 bases left between them. Per germline, CDR1 MGHRA and CDR2 YSYEKL. The CDR3 sequence: CASSQDFYVIAGELFF. The CDR3 DNA follows: TGCGCCAGCAGCCAAGATTTCTACGTTATTGCCGGGGAGCTGTTTTTT.

This chain connects TRBV18 to TRBJ1-6; D gene ambiguous. CDR1 KGHSH and CDR2 LQKENI come from the germline V gene. CDR3 length equals 17 residues. Trimming shortened V by 5 bases and J by 7 bases, and 21 bases separated the two germline ends. The CDR3 DNA is TGTGCCAGCTCATTCATAGAGGCCCGGGCGGGGAATTCACCCCTCCACTTT. Its protein product is CASSFIEARAGNSPLHF. Drawing the rest from reference TRBV18 and TRBJ1-6, the complete variable domain is NAGVMQNPRHLVRRRGQEARLRCSPMKGHSHVYWYRQLPEEGLKFMVYLQKENIIDESGMPKERFSAEFPKEGPSILRIQQVVRGDSAAYFCASSFIEARAGNSPLHFGNGTRLTVT.

The CDR3 DNA reads TGTGCCAGCAGCGTCCCGGGACGCGCCGGAAACACCATATATTTT. This sequence encodes CASSVPGRAGNTIYF. The chain has TRBV9 and TRBJ1-3; D is perhaps TRBD1 (5 bases). The CDR3 runs 15 residues. The germline V gene encodes CDR1 SGDLS and CDR2 YYNGEE. With 2 bases removed from V and 4 bases from J, the gap between germline ends came to 13 bases.

The CDR3 here is CASSQAGTSTSYEQYF. The CDR3 DNA follows: TGTGCCAGCAGCCAAGCCGGGACGAGTACCTCCTACGAGCAGTACTTC. The chain links TRBV4-2 to TRBJ2-7, with D perhaps being TRBD1 or TRBD2 (5 bases each). Trimming pared 1 base from V and 0 bases from J, leaving 13 bases between. The CDR3 is made up of 16 amino acids. In germline, CDR1 is LGHNA, CDR2 YNFKEQ.

The chain carries TRBV19 and TRBJ2-7, with TRBD1 identical over 8 bases. The CDR3 runs 15 residues. The trim removed 1 base at V and 3 bases at J, leaving 5 bases unmatched. Germline V lookup: CDR1 LNHDA, CDR2 SQIVND (reference sequence). The CDR3 DNA reads as TGTGCCAGTAGTATAGCCTTGGACAGGGTCTACGAGCAGTACTTC. As protein: CASSIALDRVYEQYF. Full variable domain (missing parts from reference TRBV19 and TRBJ2-7): DGGITQSPKYLFRKEGQNVTLSCEQNLNHDAMYWYRQDPGQGLRLIYYSQIVNDFQKGDIAEGYSVSREKKESFPLTVTSAQKNPTAFYLCASSIALDRVYEQYFGPGTRLTVT.

CDR3 DNA sequence: TGTGCCAGCAGTAGAGGACACTCCACCGGGGAGCTGTTTTTT. The encoded protein is CASSRGHSTGELFF. This chain uses TRBV2 with TRBJ2-2, with D perhaps TRBD1 (5 bases). CDR3 length: 14 amino acids. V lost 5 bases, J lost 4 bases, and 11 bases lay in between. Germline CDR1 and CDR2: SNHLY and FYNNEI.

This chain joins TRBV7-8 and TRBJ1-4; D might be TRBD1 (6 bases). V was clipped by 2 bases and J by 7 bases, with 14 bases between them. The germline CDR1 and CDR2 sequences are SGHVS and FQNEAQ. There are 15 residues in the CDR3. The CDR3 spells CASSLQGKGVEKLFF. In DNA form, the CDR3 reads TGTGCCAGCAGCTTACAGGGGAAGGGGGTTGAAAAACTGTTTTTT.

The chain has TRBV28 and TRBJ1-2; no reliable D call. This CDR3 has 13 amino acids. Germline V gives CDR1 MDHEN, CDR2 SYDVKM. Trimming left V 3 bases short and J 4 bases short, with 9 bases between. The CDR3 region has the DNA TGTGCCAGCAGTTTCACCGGGATCTATGGCTACACCTTC. This encodes CASSFTGIYGYTF.

The chain combines TRBV30 with TRBJ1-2; no definite D call. V lost 0 bases and J 4 bases, leaving 6 bases between the germline ends. The germline V gene encodes CDR1 GTSNPN and CDR2 SVGIG (reference sequence). The CDR3 runs to 12 residues. The CDR3: CAWSVGGYGYTF. In DNA, the CDR3 is TGTGCCTGGAGTGTGGGTGGCTATGGCTACACCTTC.

The chain employs TRBV30 and TRBJ1-5; possibly TRBD1 for D (5 bases). This CDR3 is built from 14 residues. Germline CDR1 reads GTSNPN; CDR2 reads SVGIG (reference sequence). Trimming shortened V by 4 bases and J by 0 bases, and 10 bases separated the two germline ends. CDR3 nucleotide sequence: TGTGCCTGGACCCCACAGGATAGCAATCAGCCCCAGCATTTT. Translating it yields CAWTPQDSNQPQHF.

Only one count was recorded for this clone. The chain combines TRBV2 with TRBJ2-1, with 11 positions matching TRBD2. There are 17 residues in the CDR3. The germline CDR1 and CDR2 sequences are SNHLY and FYNNEI. After removal of 3 bases from V and 4 bases from J, the junction contained 8 bases not matched to a gene. CDR3 coding DNA: TGTGCCAGCAGTGACCGACTAGCGGGGAGAACTTACAATGAGCAGTTCTTC. Its protein is CASSDRLAGRTYNEQFF. The full variable domain, with the rest looked up from reference TRBV2 and TRBJ2-1, is EPEVTQTPSHQVTQMGQEVILRCVPISNHLYFYWYRQILGQKVEFLVSFYNNEISEKSEIFDDQFSVERPDGSNFTLKIRSTKLEDSAMYFCASSDRLAGRTYNEQFFGPGTRLTVL.

The chain has TRBV11-2 and TRBJ1-6; D perhaps matches TRBD1 (5 bases). V was pared by 1 base and J by 5 bases, with 12 bases between. Per the germline V gene, CDR1 is SGHAT and CDR2 is FQNNGV. The CDR3 totals 16 residues. The CDR3 here is CASSLGQGKNNSPLHF. The DNA for the CDR3 is TGTGCCAGCAGCTTAGGGCAGGGAAAAAATAATTCACCCCTCCACTTT.

The V call is TRBV25-1, the J call TRBJ2-5; D is possibly TRBD1 or TRBD2 (5 bases each). The V end lost 5 bases, the J end lost 1 base, and 14 bases lay between the germline ends. Germline CDR1 is MGHDK and CDR2 is SYGVNS. The CDR3 has 15 residues. The CDR3 DNA reads TGTGCCAGCAGTTCGTGGGCAGGGAGCCAAGAGACCCAGTACTTC. Its translation: CASSSWAGSQETQYF.

V gene TRBV6-5 combines with J gene TRBJ2-7, with 9 nucleotides matching TRBD2. Losses at the gene ends were 5 bases for V and 5 bases for J; bases not matched to a gene: 10. This CDR3 has 15 amino acids. Per germline, CDR1 MNHEY and CDR2 SVGAGI. The CDR3 loop is CASSPRGSGRDEQYF. The CDR3 DNA reads as TGTGCCAGCAGTCCACGGGGTAGCGGGAGAGACGAGCAGTACTTC.

Details on this clone: Distinct nucleotide sequences in the sample also encode this CDR3. V usage is TRBV7-9 and J usage is TRBJ1-2, with a possible D match to TRBD1 (5 bases). The V gene lost 5 bases and the J gene lost 5 bases, with 18 bases spanning the gap. The CDR3 spans 15 residues. Germline-derived CDR1 and CDR2 are SEHNR and FQNEAQ (reference sequence). CDR3 DNA: TGTGCCAGCAGCCCTTCCGGGACCGAGGTATATGGCTACACCTTC. Translating it yields CASSPSGTEVYGYTF.

The V and J genes are TRBV6-1 and TRBJ1-5; the D gene is possibly TRBD1 (5 bases). V was trimmed by 1 base and J by 0 bases, leaving 10 bases between them. Looked up from germline, CDR1 is MNHNS and CDR2 is SASEGT. This CDR3 region has 16 residues. The DNA of the CDR3 is TGTGCCAGCAGTGAAGGAGGGGCTTATAGCAATCAGCCCCAGCATTTT. Translating gives CASSEGGAYSNQPQHF.

The J gene is TRBJ1-2, the V gene TRBV20-1; D is unresolved. The V gene lost 5 bases and the J gene lost 6 bases, with 7 bases spanning the gap. This CDR3 has 10 amino acids. CDR1 and CDR2 (germline): DFQATT, SNEGSKA (reference sequence). CDR3 region: CSAAGNGYTF. In nucleotides, the CDR3 is TGCAGTGCTGCCGGGAATGGCTACACCTTC.

The V call is TRBV9, the J call TRBJ1-5, with a tentative D call TRBD1 (6 bases). Trimming cost V 0 bases and J 3 bases, with 10 bases left between them. CDR3 size: 15 residues. Germline CDR1 reads SGDLS; CDR2 reads YYNGEE. The CDR3 DNA reads TGTGCCAGCAGCGTAGGAGGGGGTGTCAATCAGCCCCAGCATTTT. Amino acid sequence: CASSVGGGVNQPQHF. The complete variable domain, with remaining parts taken from reference TRBV9 and TRBJ1-5, reads DSGVTQTPKHLITATGQRVTLRCSPRSGDLSVYWYQQSLDQGLQFLIQYYNGEERAKGNILERFSAQQFPDLHSELNLSSLELGDSALYFCASSVGGGVNQPQHFGDGTRLSIL.

The genes are TRBV5-1 and TRBJ1-1; possibly TRBD1 for D (5 bases). The V gene's germline CDR1 is SGHRS and CDR2 YFSETQ. Trimming removed 3 bases from V and 1 base from J, with 10 bases in between. This CDR3 has 14 residues. The CDR3 is CASSSGLQNTEAFF. CDR3 nucleotide sequence: TGCGCCAGCAGCTCGGGACTCCAGAACACTGAAGCTTTCTTT.